This TCR beta chain originates from a study of cytomegalovirus exposure and HLA in healthy donors. Trimming pared 1 base from V and 1 base from J, leaving 16 bases between. Germline assignment: CDR1 SGHDN and CDR2 FVKESK. The CDR3 is 17 amino acids. Using immunoSEQ multiplex PCR, the repertoire was profiled, and TCRdb retains in-frame clones only, with some absent. The repertoire consists of 200,000 or so clones, with around 84% occurring once and the leading ten covering less than 9%. The chain links TRBV14 to TRBJ1-1, with D perhaps TRBD1 (6 bases). This clonotype originated in a man younger than 30 in good health and CMV-seropositive. The material sequenced was PBMCs. The CDR3 coding sequence is TGTGCCAGCAGCCAAGTTCGGTGGGGGCCCACGAACACTGAAGCTTTCTTT. This encodes CASSQVRWGPTNTEAFF.